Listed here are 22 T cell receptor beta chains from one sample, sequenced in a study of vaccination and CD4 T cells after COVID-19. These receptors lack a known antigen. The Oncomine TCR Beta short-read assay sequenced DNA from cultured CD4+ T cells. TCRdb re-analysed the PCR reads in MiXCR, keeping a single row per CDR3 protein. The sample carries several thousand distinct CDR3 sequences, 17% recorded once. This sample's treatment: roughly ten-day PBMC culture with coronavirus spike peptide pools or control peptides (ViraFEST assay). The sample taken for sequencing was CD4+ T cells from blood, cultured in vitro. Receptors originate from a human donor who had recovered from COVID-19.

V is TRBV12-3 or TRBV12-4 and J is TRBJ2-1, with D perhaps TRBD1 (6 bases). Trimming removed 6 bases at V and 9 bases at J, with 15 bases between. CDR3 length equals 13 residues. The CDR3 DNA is TGTGCCAGCAGCCCTCTACTAGGGGGTGAGCAGTTCTTC. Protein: CASSPLLGGEQFF.

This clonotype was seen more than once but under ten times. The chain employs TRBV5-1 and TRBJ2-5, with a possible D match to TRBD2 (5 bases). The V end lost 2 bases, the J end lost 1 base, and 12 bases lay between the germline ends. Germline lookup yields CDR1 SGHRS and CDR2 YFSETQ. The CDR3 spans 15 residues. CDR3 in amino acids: CASSLRLSAQETQYF. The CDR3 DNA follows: TGCGCCAGCAGCTTAAGACTTAGCGCCCAAGAGACCCAGTACTTC.

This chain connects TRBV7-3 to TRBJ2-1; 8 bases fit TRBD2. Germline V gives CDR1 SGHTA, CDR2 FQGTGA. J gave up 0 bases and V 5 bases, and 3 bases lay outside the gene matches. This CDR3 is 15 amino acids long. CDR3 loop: CASSPTSVSYNEQFF. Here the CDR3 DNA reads TGTGCCAGCAGCCCGACTAGCGTCTCCTACAATGAGCAGTTCTTC.

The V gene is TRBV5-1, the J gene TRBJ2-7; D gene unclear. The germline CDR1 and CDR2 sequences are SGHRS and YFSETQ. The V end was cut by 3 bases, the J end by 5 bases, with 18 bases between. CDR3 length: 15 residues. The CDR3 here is CASSWAPRTENEQYF. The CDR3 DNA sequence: TGCGCCAGCAGCTGGGCGCCCAGGACGGAAAACGAGCAGTACTTC.

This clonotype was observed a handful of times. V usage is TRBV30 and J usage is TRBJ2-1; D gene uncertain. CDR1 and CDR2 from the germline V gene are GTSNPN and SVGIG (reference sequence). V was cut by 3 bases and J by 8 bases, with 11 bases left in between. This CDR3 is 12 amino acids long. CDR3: CAWSQTLDEQFF. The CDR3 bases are TGTGCCTGGAGCCAAACCCTGGATGAGCAGTTCTTC.

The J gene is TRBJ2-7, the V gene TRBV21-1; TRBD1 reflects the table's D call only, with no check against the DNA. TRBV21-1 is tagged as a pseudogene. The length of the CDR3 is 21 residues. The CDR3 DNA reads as TGTGCCAGCAGCGGGTCCCCGCAGGTATTGGCCATCGGGGGTTGGGTGGGGGAGCAGTACTTC. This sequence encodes CASSGSPQVLAIGGWVGEQYF.

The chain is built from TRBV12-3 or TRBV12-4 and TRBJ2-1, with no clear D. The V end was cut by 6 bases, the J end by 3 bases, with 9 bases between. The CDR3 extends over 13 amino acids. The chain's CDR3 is CASSLRYYNEQFF. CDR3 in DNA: TGTGCCAGCAGCCTGAGGTACTACAATGAGCAGTTCTTC.

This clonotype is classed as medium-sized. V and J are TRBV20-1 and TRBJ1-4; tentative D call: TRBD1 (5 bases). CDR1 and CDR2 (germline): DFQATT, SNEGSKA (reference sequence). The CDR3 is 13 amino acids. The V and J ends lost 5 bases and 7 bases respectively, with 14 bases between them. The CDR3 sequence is CSADSGRGEKLFF. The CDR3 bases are TGCAGTGCTGATTCGGGGCGGGGTGAAAAACTGTTTTTT.

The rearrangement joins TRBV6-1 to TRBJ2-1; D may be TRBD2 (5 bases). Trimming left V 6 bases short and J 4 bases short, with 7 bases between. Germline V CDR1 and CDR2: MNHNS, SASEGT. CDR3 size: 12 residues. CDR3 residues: CASRRGYNEQFF. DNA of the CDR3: TGTGCCAGCAGACGCGGGTACAATGAGCAGTTCTTC.

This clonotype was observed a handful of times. Here the CDR3 DNA reads TGTGCCAGTAGTATGGGCAGGGGCTATGGCTACACCTTC. It specifies CASSMGRGYGYTF. This chain connects TRBV19 to TRBJ1-2, with TRBD1 as a possible D gene (6 bases). Germline lookup yields CDR1 LNHDA and CDR2 SQIVND (reference sequence). The CDR3 covers 13 residues. V lost 3 bases and J 4 bases, leaving 9 bases between the germline ends.

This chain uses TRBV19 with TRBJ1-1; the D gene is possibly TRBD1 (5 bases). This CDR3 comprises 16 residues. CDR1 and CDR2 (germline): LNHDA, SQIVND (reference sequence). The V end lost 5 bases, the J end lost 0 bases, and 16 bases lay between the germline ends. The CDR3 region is CASSSPLAGMNTEAFF. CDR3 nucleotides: TGTGCCAGTAGTTCACCCCTAGCAGGGATGAACACTGAAGCTTTCTTT.

CDR3 region: CASSRLRRASGGNTGELFF. CDR3 bases: TGTGCCAGCAGCCGACTACGCAGGGCTAGCGGGGGCAACACCGGGGAGCTGTTTTTT. This sequence joins TRBV27 and TRBJ2-2; TRBD2 matches 10 bases. Germline V gene data show CDR1 as MNHEY and CDR2 as SMNVEV (reference sequence). The J segment lost 2 bases and the V segment lost 6 bases, leaving 15 bases of the junction unmatched. This CDR3 comprises 19 residues.

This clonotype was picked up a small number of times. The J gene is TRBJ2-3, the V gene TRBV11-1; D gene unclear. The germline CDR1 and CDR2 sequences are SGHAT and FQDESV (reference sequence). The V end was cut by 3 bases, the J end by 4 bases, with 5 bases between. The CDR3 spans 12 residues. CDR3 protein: CASSFSADTQYF. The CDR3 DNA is TGTGCCAGCAGCTTCAGCGCAGATACGCAGTATTTT.

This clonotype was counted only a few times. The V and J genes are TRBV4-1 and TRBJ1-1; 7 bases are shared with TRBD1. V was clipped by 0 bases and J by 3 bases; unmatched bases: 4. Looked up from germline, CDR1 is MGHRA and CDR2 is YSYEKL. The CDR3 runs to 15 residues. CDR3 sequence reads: CASSQEATGDTEAFF. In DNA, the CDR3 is TGCGCCAGCAGCCAAGAGGCTACAGGGGACACTGAAGCTTTCTTT.

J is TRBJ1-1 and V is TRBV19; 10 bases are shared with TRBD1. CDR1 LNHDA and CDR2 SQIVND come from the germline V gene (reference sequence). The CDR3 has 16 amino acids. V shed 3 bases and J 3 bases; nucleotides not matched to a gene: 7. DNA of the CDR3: TGTGCCAGTAGTATGGGTGGACAGGGGGTTTACACTGAAGCTTTCTTT. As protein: CASSMGGQGVYTEAFF.

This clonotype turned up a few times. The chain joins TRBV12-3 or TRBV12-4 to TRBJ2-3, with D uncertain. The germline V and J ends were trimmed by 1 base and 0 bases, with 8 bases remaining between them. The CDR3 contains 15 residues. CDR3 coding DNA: TGTGCCAGCAGTTTAGGGGTGTCCAGCACAGATACGCAGTATTTT. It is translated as CASSLGVSSTDTQYF.

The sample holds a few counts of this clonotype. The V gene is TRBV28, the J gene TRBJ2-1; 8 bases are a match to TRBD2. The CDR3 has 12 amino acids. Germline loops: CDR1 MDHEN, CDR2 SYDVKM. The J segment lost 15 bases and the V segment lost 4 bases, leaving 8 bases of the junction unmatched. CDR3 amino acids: CASSSPGLGVFF. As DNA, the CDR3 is TGTGCCAGCAGTTCCCCGGGACTAGGAGTGTTCTTC.

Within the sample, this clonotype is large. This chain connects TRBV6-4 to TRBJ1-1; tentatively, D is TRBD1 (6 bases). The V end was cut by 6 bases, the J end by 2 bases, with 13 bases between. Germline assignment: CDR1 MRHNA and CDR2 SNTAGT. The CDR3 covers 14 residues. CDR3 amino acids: CASSPEGGNTEAFF. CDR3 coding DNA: TGTGCCAGCAGCCCAGAAGGGGGAAACACTGAAGCTTTCTTT.

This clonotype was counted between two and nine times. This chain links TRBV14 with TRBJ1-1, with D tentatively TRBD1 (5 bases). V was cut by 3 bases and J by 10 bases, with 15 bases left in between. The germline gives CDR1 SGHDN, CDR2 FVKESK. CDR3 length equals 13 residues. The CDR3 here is CASSQFPGVGAFF. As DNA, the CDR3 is TGTGCCAGCAGCCAGTTTCCGGGGGTGGGAGCTTTCTTT.

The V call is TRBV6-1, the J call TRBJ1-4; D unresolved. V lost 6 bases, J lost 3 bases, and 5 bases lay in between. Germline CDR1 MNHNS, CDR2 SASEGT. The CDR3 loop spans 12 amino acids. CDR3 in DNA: TGTGCCAGCAGCCGATCTAATGAAAAACTGTTTTTT. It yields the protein CASSRSNEKLFF.

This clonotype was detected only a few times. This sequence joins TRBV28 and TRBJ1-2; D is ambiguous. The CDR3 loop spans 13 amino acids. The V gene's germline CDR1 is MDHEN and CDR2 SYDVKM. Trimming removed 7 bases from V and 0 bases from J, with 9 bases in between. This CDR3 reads CASTDGTNYGYTF. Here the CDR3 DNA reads TGTGCCAGCACGGATGGAACTAACTATGGCTACACCTTC.

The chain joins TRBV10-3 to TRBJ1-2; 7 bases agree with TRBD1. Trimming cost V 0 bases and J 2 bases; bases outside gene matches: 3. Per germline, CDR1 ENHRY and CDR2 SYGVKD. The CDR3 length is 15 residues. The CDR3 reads CAISESGQANYGYTF. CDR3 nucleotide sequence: TGTGCCATCAGTGAGTCTGGACAGGCCAACTATGGCTACACCTTC.